This T cell receptor beta chain came from a study of blood T cell repertoires in COVID-19. Whole-study context: The United States, Italy and Spain were the sources of the acute and convalescent COVID-19 samples. Nucleic acid was either cDNA or gDNA, and it came from T cells, B-cell-depleted T cells, or PBMCs.

The CDR3 contains 17 residues. Trimming took 0 bases from V and 8 from J, leaving 17 bases between them. In germline, CDR1 is MNHNS, CDR2 SASEGT. Under the authors' procedure: Amplifying reference gene primers gave estimates of nucleated cell counts. Libraries were prepared by immunoSEQ multiplex PCR; TCRdb keeps only in-frame clonotypes and omits some of them. The V and J calls and the clone size are those of that table, but D and trimming were determined from the DNA. The repertoire holds about 190,000 clones, with 88% as singletons. Sequenced input: peripheral blood. This receptor was obtained from a man aged 30 to 39 with acute or convalescent COVID-19. The chain recombines TRBV6-1 with TRBJ1-6; D uncertain. This CDR3 is CASSEAPEADNYSPLHF. CDR3 DNA: TGTGCCAGCAGTGAAGCGCCCGAGGCCGATAATTATTCACCCCTCCACTTT.